The 21 T cell receptor beta chains below come from one sample, sequenced in a study of blood T cell repertoires in COVID-19. TCRdb keeps only in-frame clones here, not all; method: immunoSEQ multiplex PCR. The top ten clones hold about 7% of a sample with 230,000 or so clones, around 84% of them seen once. Specimen: PBMCs or T cells enriched from blood (not recorded which). The receptors come from a woman in her forties or fifties who had been exposed to COVID-19.

The gene calls are TRBV5-1 and TRBJ1-5; D remains unclear. The germline V and J ends were trimmed by 7 bases and 2 bases, with 13 bases remaining between them. The length of the CDR3 is 14 residues. Per germline, CDR1 SGHRS and CDR2 YFSETQ. The DNA of the CDR3 is TGCGCCAGCCGCCCCGAGGGCGGCAATCAGCCCCAGCATTTT. Amino acids: CASRPEGGNQPQHF.

This clone was detected only once. The rearrangement joins TRBV7-2 to TRBJ1-2; TRBD1 aligns across 8 bases. Trimming removed 5 bases from V and 8 bases from J; junction bases left unmatched: 10. Germline V CDR1 and CDR2: SGHTA, FQGNSA. The CDR3 runs 14 residues. In nucleotides, the CDR3 is TGTGCCAGCAGCGTCAACCGACAGGGGAGCGGCTACACCTTC. It yields the protein CASSVNRQGSGYTF. The full variable domain, in which reference TRBV7-2 and TRBJ1-2 provide the parts outside the CDR3, is GAGVSQSPSNKVTEKGKDVELRCDPISGHTALYWYRQSLGQGLEFLIYFQGNSAPDKSGLPSDRFSAERTGGSVSTLTIQRTQQEDSAVYLCASSVNRQGSGYTFGSGTRLTVV.

The V and J genes are TRBV19 and TRBJ1-2; maybe TRBD1 (5 bases). Trimming left V 8 bases short and J 4 bases short, with 14 bases between. CDR1 and CDR2 from the germline V gene are LNHDA and SQIVND (reference sequence). This CDR3 region has 13 residues. The CDR3 DNA reads as TGTGCCAGTCGATCGGGACTGGCCTATGGCTACACCTTC. Protein: CASRSGLAYGYTF.

The genes are TRBV30 and TRBJ2-3; D is ambiguous. The CDR3 totals 15 residues. Germline V CDR1 and CDR2: GTSNPN, SVGIG (reference sequence). V gave up 0 bases and J gave up 2 bases, with 12 bases separating them. CDR3 protein: CAWSVRSFFTDTQYF. In DNA form, the CDR3 reads TGTGCCTGGAGTGTGAGGAGTTTCTTCACAGATACGCAGTATTTT.

J is TRBJ1-1 and V is TRBV12-3 or TRBV12-4; D is perhaps TRBD1 (6 bases). The V end was cut by 5 bases, the J end by 5 bases, with 12 bases between. This CDR3 has 13 residues. The CDR3 DNA reads as TGTGCCAGCAGTCCATTCGGACAGACTGAAGCTTTCTTT. Translating gives CASSPFGQTEAFF.

The chain carries TRBV27 and TRBJ1-2; D possibly corresponds to TRBD1 (5 bases). Trimming cost V 2 bases and J 3 bases, with 10 bases left between them. The V gene's germline CDR1 is MNHEY and CDR2 SMNVEV (reference sequence). The CDR3 is 14 amino acids. The CDR3 region has the DNA TGTGCCAGCAGTTTAGGAGGAGGGGACTATGGCTACACCTTC. This sequence encodes CASSLGGGDYGYTF.

The genes are TRBV30 and TRBJ1-5; TRBD1 matches 9 bases. This CDR3 has 16 residues. Per the germline V gene, CDR1 is GTSNPN and CDR2 is SVGIG (reference sequence). With V trimmed by 3 bases and J by 1 base, 7 bases remained unmatched. The CDR3 DNA follows: TGTGCCTGGAGCAGGGACAGGGTAGGGAGCAATCAGCCCCAGCATTTT. It is translated as CAWSRDRVGSNQPQHF.

A few counts support this clone. The chain uses TRBV27 and TRBJ1-2; a weak D match, TRBD1 (6 bases). The germline gives CDR1 MNHEY, CDR2 SMNVEV (reference sequence). The germline V and J ends were trimmed by 1 base and 0 bases, with 6 bases remaining between them. CDR3 length: 14 amino acids. The CDR3 DNA follows: TGTGCCAGCAGTTTATGGGGGCCTAACTATGGCTACACCTTC. This sequence encodes CASSLWGPNYGYTF.

This chain connects TRBV7-2 to TRBJ2-2, with TRBD1 identical over 8 bases. V trimming: 5 bases; J trimming: 1 base; junction bases outside the gene matches: 3. CDR1 SGHTA and CDR2 FQGNSA come from the germline V gene. The CDR3 has 15 residues. The CDR3 sequence is CASSTGTGNTGELFF. In DNA, the CDR3 is TGTGCCAGCAGCACCGGGACAGGGAACACCGGGGAGCTGTTTTTT. The full variable domain, its missing parts supplied by reference TRBV7-2 and TRBJ2-2, is GAGVSQSPSNKVTEKGKDVELRCDPISGHTALYWYRQSLGQGLEFLIYFQGNSAPDKSGLPSDRFSAERTGGSVSTLTIQRTQQEDSAVYLCASSTGTGNTGELFFGEGSRLTVL.

The V gene is TRBV6-6, the J gene TRBJ1-2; D ambiguous. This CDR3 comprises 14 residues. CDR1 and CDR2 (germline): MNHNY, SVGAGI (reference sequence). Trimming took off 2 bases at V and 4 bases at J, with 11 bases between the two ends. The CDR3 DNA reads TGTGCCAGCAGTTACCGAGACAACTCCTATGGCTACACCTTC. It is translated as CASSYRDNSYGYTF.

In this sample, this clone turned up once. This rearrangement joins TRBV7-2 to TRBJ2-3, with 12 bases aligning to TRBD2. The CDR3 is 16 residues long. Unmatched junction bases numbered 7, after V lost 3 bases and J lost 6 bases. The germline CDR1 and CDR2 sequences are SGHTA and FQGNSA. DNA for the CDR3: TGTGCCAGCAGCTTCGGACTAGCGGGGCTGCGGGATACGCAGTATTTT. It specifies CASSFGLAGLRDTQYF.

The V call is TRBV5-1, the J call TRBJ1-1; D ambiguous. The CDR3 has 15 amino acids. The germline gives CDR1 SGHRS, CDR2 YFSETQ. Trimming removed 4 bases from V and 0 bases from J, with 13 bases in between. In DNA, the CDR3 is TGCGCCAGCAGCCCTCCCCCGGGGATGAACACTGAAGCTTTCTTT. Translated: CASSPPPGMNTEAFF.

The genes are TRBV7-9 and TRBJ2-7; 7 bases match TRBD1. This CDR3 is 15 amino acids long. The trim removed 2 bases at V and 3 bases at J, leaving 7 bases unmatched. CDR1 and CDR2 (germline): SEHNR, FQNEAQ (reference sequence). CDR3 region: CASSLRQGVVYEQYF. The CDR3, as DNA: TGTGCCAGCAGCTTACGACAGGGAGTAGTCTACGAGCAGTACTTC.

Here the CDR3 reads CASSSTGKAEAFF. The CDR3, as DNA: TGTGCCAGCAGCTCCACAGGAAAAGCTGAAGCTTTCTTT. The genes are TRBV7-9 and TRBJ1-1; a possible D gene is TRBD1 (5 bases). Trimming took off 4 bases at V and 6 bases at J, with 12 bases between the two ends. The CDR3 sequence is 13 residues long. Per germline, CDR1 SEHNR and CDR2 FQNEAQ (reference sequence).

The chain is built from TRBV7-2 and TRBJ1-1; 8 bases map to TRBD1. The trim removed 5 bases at V and 5 bases at J, leaving 4 bases unmatched. The CDR3 extends over 13 amino acids. Per germline, CDR1 SGHTA and CDR2 FQGNSA. CDR3 residues: CASSRDRWTEAFF. DNA of the CDR3: TGTGCCAGCAGCCGGGACAGGTGGACTGAAGCTTTCTTT.

This sequence joins TRBV6-2 or TRBV6-3 and TRBJ2-5; the match to TRBD1 covers 7 bases. The germline V gene encodes CDR1 MNHEY and CDR2 SVGEGT. The length of the CDR3 is 14 residues. J was trimmed by 3 bases and V by 4 bases; bases with no gene match: 5. The CDR3 spells CASSWIDREETQYF. For the CDR3, the DNA is TGTGCCAGCAGTTGGATCGACAGGGAAGAGACCCAGTACTTC.

This chain connects TRBV21-1 to TRBJ1-3; the table calls TRBD1, which could not be checked here. TRBV21-1 is a pseudogene. This CDR3 has 14 amino acids. CDR3 nucleotide sequence: TGTGCCAGCAGCACGCCAGGGTTGGGAAACACCATATATTTT. Its protein product is CASSTPGLGNTIYF.

V gene TRBV5-5 combines with J gene TRBJ1-5, with 7 bases lining up with TRBD1. Germline V lookup: CDR1 SGHKS, CDR2 YYEKEE (reference sequence). The V segment lost 0 bases and the J segment 10 bases; nucleotides outside the gene matches: 1. This CDR3 region has 12 residues. The CDR3 DNA is TGTGCCAGCAGCTTGGGGACAGGACCCCAGCATTTT. Encoded protein: CASSLGTGPQHF.

V gene TRBV5-1 combines with J gene TRBJ2-5; 9 bases are shared with TRBD1. Trimming removed 4 bases from V and 4 bases from J; junction bases left unmatched: 8. Germline CDR1 and CDR2: SGHRS and YFSETQ. The CDR3 totals 15 residues. DNA of the CDR3: TGCGCCAGCAGCGAAGGTGCGGACAGGGGAGAGACCCAGTACTTC. This translates into CASSEGADRGETQYF.

Only one count was recorded for this clone. This rearrangement joins TRBV19 to TRBJ2-1; TRBD2 matches at 11 bases. CDR1 is LNHDA and CDR2 is SQIVND in the germline V gene (reference sequence). This CDR3 comprises 16 residues. J was trimmed by 0 bases and V by 6 bases; bases with no gene match: 4. The CDR3 is CASRGLAASSYNEQFF. The CDR3 region has the DNA TGTGCCAGTAGGGGACTAGCGGCTAGCTCCTACAATGAGCAGTTCTTC.

V usage is TRBV28 and J usage is TRBJ1-3, with TRBD1 as a possible D gene (5 bases). Trimming took 2 bases from V and 4 from J, leaving 9 bases between them. Germline lookup yields CDR1 MDHEN and CDR2 SYDVKM. CDR3 length: 14 residues. The CDR3 region is CASSLLGGGNTIYF. The CDR3 coding sequence is TGTGCCAGCAGTTTACTGGGGGGAGGAAACACCATATATTTT.